What follows are 18 T cell receptor beta chains derived from one specimen sequenced in a study of T cell responses to AZD1222 COVID-19 vaccine. Clones were read by immunoSEQ multiplex PCR, and TCRdb kept only the in-frame ones, dropping some. The sample holds around 78,000 clones, 90% seen once. Sequencing was performed on peripheral blood, taken 28 days after the second AZD1222 dose. These receptor sequences come from an adult who received the AZD1222 COVID-19 vaccine.

This clone occurred a few times. The rearrangement uses TRBV6-5 and TRBJ1-2, with unresolved D. Germline V gene data show CDR1 as MNHEY and CDR2 as SVGAGI. The ends were cut back, 5 bases at V and 0 bases at J, with 13 bases in the middle. CDR3 length equals 15 residues. CDR3: CASSRQAETNYGYTF. CDR3 DNA sequence: TGTGCCAGCAGTCGCCAAGCTGAAACTAACTATGGCTACACCTTC.

V is TRBV19 and J is TRBJ1-2, with TRBD1 matching 7 bases. CDR3 length: 14 residues. Germline CDR1 reads LNHDA; CDR2 reads SQIVND (reference sequence). The V gene end was trimmed by 7 bases and the J gene end by 0 bases; junction bases not matched to a gene: 5. The CDR3 sequence is CASTSGTANYGYTF. DNA for the CDR3: TGTGCCAGTACCTCCGGGACAGCTAACTATGGCTACACCTTC.

This rearrangement joins TRBV20-1 to TRBJ2-7; D is unclear. This CDR3 contains 11 residues. The V gene's germline CDR1 is DFQATT and CDR2 SNEGSKA (reference sequence). The V and J ends lost 3 bases and 3 bases respectively, with 6 bases between them. The CDR3 DNA sequence: TGCAGTGCTAGGCGCATCTACGAGCAGTACTTC. Its translation is CSARRIYEQYF.

The V and J genes are TRBV27 and TRBJ2-7; D gene ambiguous. This CDR3 is 15 amino acids long. Trimming cost V 3 bases and J 2 bases, with 14 bases left between them. Germline loops: CDR1 MNHEY, CDR2 SMNVEV (reference sequence). CDR3 sequence: CASSFRRSFTYEQYF. The CDR3 DNA is TGTGCCAGCAGTTTTCGCAGAAGCTTCACCTACGAGCAGTACTTC.

The rearrangement links TRBV19 to TRBJ2-2; weak D call: TRBD2 (5 bases). Trimming shortened V by 2 bases and J by 6 bases, and 7 bases separated the two germline ends. Germline CDR1 and CDR2: LNHDA and SQIVND (reference sequence). The CDR3 contains 13 residues. The CDR3: CASSISGSGELFF. CDR3 DNA: TGTGCCAGTAGTATAAGCGGTTCCGGGGAGCTGTTTTTT.

V and J are TRBV5-6 and TRBJ1-2; 9 bases are a match to TRBD1. Germline V gives CDR1 SGHDT, CDR2 YYEEEE. The trim removed 1 base at V and 7 bases at J, leaving 2 bases unmatched. This CDR3 comprises 13 residues. CDR3 bases: TGTGCCAGCAGCTTGTCACAGGGGGCTGGCTACACCTTC. Translation gives CASSLSQGAGYTF.

The CDR3 region has the DNA TGTGCCAGCAGCTCGACCCCAGAGACCCAGTACTTC. It encodes CASSSTPETQYF. The chain carries TRBV12-3 or TRBV12-4 and TRBJ2-5; D is unclear. V lost 6 bases to trimming and J lost 4 bases, with 9 bases between them. The CDR3 sequence is 12 residues long.

The V and J genes are TRBV6-1 and TRBJ1-2, with unresolved D. Germline CDR1 reads MNHNS; CDR2 reads SASEGT. Trimming cost V 1 base and J 14 bases, with 17 bases left between them. The CDR3 runs to 13 residues. The CDR3 nucleotides read TGTGCCAGCAGTGAAGTAAAAGGCTTGAGCGCTACCTTC. It translates to CASSEVKGLSATF.

V gene TRBV30 combines with J gene TRBJ1-6; possibly TRBD1 for D (5 bases). CDR3 size: 17 residues. V shed 4 bases and J shed 0 bases, with 16 bases lying between them. Germline CDR1 is GTSNPN and CDR2 is SVGIG (reference sequence). The CDR3 protein is CAWTRRGTYSYNSPLHF. CDR3 nucleotides: TGTGCCTGGACCAGACGGGGCACTTACTCCTATAATTCACCCCTCCACTTT. Filled out from reference TRBV30 and TRBJ1-6, the complete variable domain reads SQTIHQWPATLVQPVGSPLSLECTVEGTSNPNLYWYRQAAGRGLQLLFYSVGIGQISSEVPQNLSASRPQDRQFILSSKKLLLSDSGFYLCAWTRRGTYSYNSPLHFGNGTRLTVT.

This chain uses TRBV27 with TRBJ1-1, with D unresolved. The CDR3 length is 13 residues. Trimming removed 5 bases at V and 3 bases at J, with 10 bases between. CDR1 and CDR2 (germline): MNHEY, SMNVEV (reference sequence). This CDR3 is CASSIGLDTEAFF. The CDR3 DNA is TGTGCCAGCAGTATAGGTTTGGACACTGAAGCTTTCTTT.

J is TRBJ1-5 and V is TRBV5-6, with 9 nucleotides matching TRBD1. This CDR3 region has 17 residues. The V gene end was trimmed by 2 bases and the J gene end by 0 bases; junction bases not matched to a gene: 6. Germline CDR1 reads SGHDT; CDR2 reads YYEEEE. The CDR3 nucleotides are TGTGCCAGCAGCTTCGGGACAGGGATTTATAGCAATCAGCCCCAGCATTTT. This sequence encodes CASSFGTGIYSNQPQHF.

The chain couples TRBV5-4 to TRBJ1-4; D is uncertain. V lost 0 bases and J 4 bases, leaving 10 bases between the germline ends. The CDR3 length is 15 residues. Germline V CDR1 and CDR2: SGHNT, YYREEE (reference sequence). In DNA, the CDR3 is TGTGCCAGCAGCTTGGGGGCCGGCGGTAATGAAAAACTGTTTTTT. The encoded protein is CASSLGAGGNEKLFF.

The rearrangement joins TRBV7-3 to TRBJ2-7; D not certain. CDR3 length: 13 amino acids. Germline V lookup: CDR1 SGHTA, CDR2 FQGTGA. V was shortened by 5 bases and J by 3 bases, with 11 bases between the two germline ends. The CDR3 DNA sequence: TGTGCCAGCAGCCCTATGGCAGGCTACGAGCAGTACTTC. Its protein is CASSPMAGYEQYF.

The rearrangement joins TRBV12-3 or TRBV12-4 to TRBJ1-5, with a tentative D call TRBD1 (6 bases). V was shortened by 7 bases and J by 7 bases, with 14 bases between the two germline ends. This CDR3 region has 13 residues. DNA for the CDR3: TGTGCCAGCAATACAGGGAGGTCGCAGCCCCAGCATTTT. Translated, it gives CASNTGRSQPQHF.

The V gene is TRBV30, the J gene TRBJ1-2; 8 bases map to TRBD1. After removal of 0 bases from V and 5 bases from J, the junction contained 8 bases not matched to a gene. Per the germline V gene, CDR1 is GTSNPN and CDR2 is SVGIG (reference sequence). This CDR3 has 15 amino acids. CDR3 nucleotide sequence: TGTGCCTGGAGTGTACGGGGGACAGGATTATATGGCTACACCTTC. Its translation: CAWSVRGTGLYGYTF.

V usage is TRBV5-5 and J usage is TRBJ2-5, with D unresolved. V lost 3 bases and J 7 bases, leaving 10 bases between the germline ends. The germline gives CDR1 SGHKS, CDR2 YYEKEE (reference sequence). This CDR3 is built from 12 residues. CDR3 sequence: CASSSGLGTQYF. The CDR3 DNA is TGTGCCAGCAGCTCCGGCCTGGGGACCCAGTACTTC. Supplemented by reference TRBV5-5 and TRBJ2-5, the full variable domain reads DAGVTQSPTHLIKTRGQQVTLRCSPISGHKSVSWYQQVLGQGPQFIFQYYEKEERGRGNFPDRFSARQFPNYSSELNVNALLLGDSALYLCASSSGLGTQYFGPGTRLLVL.

The rearrangement uses TRBV15 and TRBJ2-5, with D unclear. This CDR3 is 14 amino acids long. Germline V gene sequence: CDR1 LNHNV, CDR2 YYDKDF (reference sequence). V lost 0 bases and J lost 7, with 12 bases in between. In DNA, the CDR3 is TGTGCCACCAGCAGAGATCTAGATTTGGGGACCCAGTACTTC. Its translation is CATSRDLDLGTQYF.

The chain carries TRBV28 and TRBJ1-6, with 10 nucleotides matching TRBD1. Germline CDR1 reads MDHEN; CDR2 reads SYDVKM. With V trimmed by 7 bases and J by 10 bases, 10 bases remained unmatched. CDR3 size: 15 residues. The CDR3 loop is CASNGDGTGESPLHF. In DNA, the CDR3 is TGTGCCAGCAATGGGGACGGGACAGGGGAATCACCCCTCCACTTT.